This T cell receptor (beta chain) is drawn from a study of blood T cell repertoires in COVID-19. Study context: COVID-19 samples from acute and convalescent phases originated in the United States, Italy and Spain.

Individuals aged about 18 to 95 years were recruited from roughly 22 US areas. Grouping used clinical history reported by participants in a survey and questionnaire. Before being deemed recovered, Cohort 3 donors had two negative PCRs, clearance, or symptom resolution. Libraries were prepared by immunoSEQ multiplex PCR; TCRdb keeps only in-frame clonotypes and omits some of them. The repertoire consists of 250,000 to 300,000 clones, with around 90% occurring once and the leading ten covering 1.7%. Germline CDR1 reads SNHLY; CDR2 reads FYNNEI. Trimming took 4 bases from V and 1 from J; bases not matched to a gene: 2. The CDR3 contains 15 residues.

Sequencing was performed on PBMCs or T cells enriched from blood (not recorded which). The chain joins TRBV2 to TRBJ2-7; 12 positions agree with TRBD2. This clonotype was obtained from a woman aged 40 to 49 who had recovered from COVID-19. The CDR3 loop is CASSGLAGGSYEQYF. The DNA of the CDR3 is TGTGCCAGCAGTGGGCTAGCGGGGGGGTCCTACGAGCAGTACTTC. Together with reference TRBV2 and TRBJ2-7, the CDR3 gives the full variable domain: EPEVTQTPSHQVTQMGQEVILRCVPISNHLYFYWYRQILGQKVEFLVSFYNNEISEKSEIFDDQFSVERPDGSNFTLKIRSTKLEDSAMYFCASSGLAGGSYEQYFGPGTRLTVT.